These T cell receptor beta chains were read from a single sample in a study of PD-1 blockade in mismatch repair-deficient tumors. TCRdb keeps only in-frame clones here, not all; method: immunoSEQ multiplex PCR. The sample contains around 120,000 clones, 88% of which appear only once. Specimen: peripheral blood, collected approximately 69 weeks after starting pembrolizumab. The receptor set was obtained from an adult with mismatch repair-deficient cancer. Both conserved end residues are part of each CDR3. Each record gives: D gene, CDR3 length, V gene, clone size, J gene, CDR3 DNA, CDR3 protein. The D gene is left open where the match is weak. Clone sizes are given selectively: once, few, many, or a class where the clone is expanded.

d_gene: .
len: 15
v_gene: TRBV15
abundance: .
j_gene: TRBJ1-3
CDR3nt: TGTGCCACCAGCAGAGCCGTGAATGCTGGAAACACCATATATTTT
CDR3aa: CATSRAVNAGNTIYF

d_gene: .
len: 12
v_gene: TRBV29-1
abundance: .
j_gene: TRBJ2-7
CDR3nt: TGCAGCGTTTCCAGGGGCACCTACGAGCAGTACTTC
CDR3aa: CSVSRGTYEQYF

d_gene: TRBD2
len: 19
v_gene: TRBV11-2
abundance: .
j_gene: TRBJ2-1
CDR3nt: TGTGCCAGCAGCTCCCGGACTAGCGGGAGGGATGTCCGGGGCAATGAGCAGTTCTTC
CDR3aa: CASSSRTSGRDVRGNEQFF

d_gene: .
len: 13
v_gene: TRBV27
abundance: .
j_gene: TRBJ1-1
CDR3nt: TGTGCCAGCAGGGGCAGTATGAACACTGAAGCTTTCTTT
CDR3aa: CASRGSMNTEAFF

d_gene: .
len: 17
v_gene: TRBV11-2
abundance: .
j_gene: TRBJ2-7
CDR3nt: TGTGCCAGCAGCTTTTATTCCCTAGGGACGGACTCCTACGAGCAGTACTTC
CDR3aa: CASSFYSLGTDSYEQYF

d_gene: .
len: 12
v_gene: TRBV11-2
abundance: .
j_gene: TRBJ2-5
CDR3nt: TGTGCCAGTAGGGCGGTAGGAGAGACCCAGTACTTC
CDR3aa: CASRAVGETQYF

d_gene: TRBD2
len: 14
v_gene: TRBV10-3
abundance: few
j_gene: TRBJ2-7
CDR3nt: TGTGCCATCAGTTCTAGCGGGAGTCTGAGCGAGCAGTACTTC
CDR3aa: CAISSSGSLSEQYF

d_gene: TRBD2
len: 16
v_gene: TRBV4-3
abundance: .
j_gene: TRBJ2-1
CDR3nt: TGCGCCAGCAGCCAAGGGGGACTAGCCTCCTACAATGAGCAGTTCTTC
CDR3aa: CASSQGGLASYNEQFF

d_gene: TRBD2
len: 19
v_gene: TRBV7-8
abundance: .
j_gene: TRBJ2-7
CDR3nt: TGTGCCAGCAGCTTAGTTCCTAGCGGGATCGAGGGGTCAGGCGACGAGCAGTACTTC
CDR3aa: CASSLVPSGIEGSGDEQYF

d_gene: TRBD2
len: 15
v_gene: TRBV29-1
abundance: .
j_gene: TRBJ2-1
CDR3nt: TGCAGCGTGACTCCGACTAGCGGGAGGCGAGATGAGCAGTTCTTC
CDR3aa: CSVTPTSGRRDEQFF

d_gene: .
len: 15
v_gene: TRBV5-4
abundance: .
j_gene: TRBJ2-7
CDR3nt: TGTGCCAGCAGCCAGTCGACTAGGGGCGTATACGAGCAGTACTTC
CDR3aa: CASSQSTRGVYEQYF

d_gene: .
len: 14
v_gene: TRBV18
abundance: .
j_gene: TRBJ1-4
CDR3nt: TGTGCCAGCTCTAAGGGGGGGGCCGGGGAAAAACTGTTTTTT
CDR3aa: CASSKGGAGEKLFF

d_gene: TRBD2
len: 16
v_gene: TRBV28
abundance: .
j_gene: TRBJ2-3
CDR3nt: TGTGCCAGTCTAAGGCGGGGGGAGGGATACACAGATACGCAGTATTTT
CDR3aa: CASLRRGEGYTDTQYF

d_gene: .
len: 11
v_gene: TRBV11-1
abundance: .
j_gene: TRBJ2-5
CDR3nt: TGTGCCAGCAGCATTCAAGAGACCCAGTACTTC
CDR3aa: CASSIQETQYF

d_gene: .
len: 14
v_gene: TRBV9
abundance: .
j_gene: TRBJ2-2
CDR3nt: TGTGCCAGCAGCTTTCGAGGGGGTCCCGGGGAGCTGTTTTTT
CDR3aa: CASSFRGGPGELFF

d_gene: .
len: 14
v_gene: TRBV5-5
abundance: .
j_gene: TRBJ2-5
CDR3nt: TGTGCCAGCTGCTACTACGGGGGAGGAGAGACCCAGTACTTC
CDR3aa: CASCYYGGGETQYF

d_gene: .
len: 12
v_gene: TRBV7-9
abundance: .
j_gene: TRBJ2-1
CDR3nt: TGTGCCAGCGGACGCTCCTACAATGAGCAGTTCTTC
CDR3aa: CASGRSYNEQFF

d_gene: .
len: 17
v_gene: TRBV5-4
abundance: .
j_gene: TRBJ2-3
CDR3nt: TGTGCCAGCAGTTCCCATCAAACGGGAGCCCTTTCAGATACGCAGTATTTT
CDR3aa: CASSSHQTGALSDTQYF

d_gene: .
len: 16
v_gene: TRBV13
abundance: .
j_gene: TRBJ1-2
CDR3nt: TGTGCCAGCAGCCCAGGGCCAGGGACGGGTAACTATGGCTACACCTTC
CDR3aa: CASSPGPGTGNYGYTF

d_gene: .
len: 15
v_gene: TRBV7-9
abundance: .
j_gene: TRBJ1-1
CDR3nt: TGTGCCAGCAGCATCCGGCCAGTCGCGAACACTGAAGCTTTCTTT
CDR3aa: CASSIRPVANTEAFF

d_gene: .
len: 13
v_gene: TRBV4-3
abundance: .
j_gene: TRBJ2-1
CDR3nt: TGCGCCAGCAGCCCCCGCGCGGGCACTGAGCAGTTCTTC
CDR3aa: CASSPRAGTEQFF

d_gene: .
len: 14
v_gene: TRBV11-2
abundance: once
j_gene: TRBJ1-3
CDR3nt: TGTGCCAGCACCGACCTCTACTCTGGAAACACCATATATTTT
CDR3aa: CASTDLYSGNTIYF

d_gene: .
len: 15
v_gene: TRBV28
abundance: .
j_gene: TRBJ1-4
CDR3nt: TGTGCCAGCAGTTTCCCCCGGAGGACTAATGAAAAACTGTTTTTT
CDR3aa: CASSFPRRTNEKLFF

d_gene: .
len: 14
v_gene: TRBV4-1
abundance: .
j_gene: TRBJ2-2
CDR3nt: TGCGCCAGCAGCCATGGTCGACGCGCCGGGGAGCTGTTTTTT
CDR3aa: CASSHGRRAGELFF

d_gene: TRBD1
len: 16
v_gene: TRBV27
abundance: .
j_gene: TRBJ2-2
CDR3nt: TGTGCCAGCAGTTCCATCCCCGGGACAGGGACCGGGGAGCTGTTTTTT
CDR3aa: CASSSIPGTGTGELFF

d_gene: .
len: 15
v_gene: TRBV28
abundance: .
j_gene: TRBJ1-1
CDR3nt: TGTGCCAGCAGCCCTCTTGGGACAAGGAACACTGAAGCTTTCTTT
CDR3aa: CASSPLGTRNTEAFF

d_gene: .
len: 14
v_gene: TRBV27
abundance: .
j_gene: TRBJ1-3
CDR3nt: TGTGCCAGCAGACCCCGAGGGGCTGGAAACACCATATATTTT
CDR3aa: CASRPRGAGNTIYF

d_gene: TRBD1
len: 22
v_gene: TRBV4-2
abundance: .
j_gene: TRBJ2-5
CDR3nt: TGTGCCAGCAGCCAAGACGTTTCTACCGGGACAGGCCATAATACCCGTTGGGAGACCCAGTACTTC
CDR3aa: CASSQDVSTGTGHNTRWETQYF

d_gene: .
len: 14
v_gene: TRBV27
abundance: once
j_gene: TRBJ2-1
CDR3nt: TGTGCCAGCGGATCCCCTTCAGGGTATAATGAGCAGTTCTTC
CDR3aa: CASGSPSGYNEQFF

d_gene: .
len: 14
v_gene: TRBV7-3
abundance: .
j_gene: TRBJ1-1
CDR3nt: TGTGCCAGCAGCTTAATGGGCAGGGCTACTGAAGCTTTCTTT
CDR3aa: CASSLMGRATEAFF

d_gene: .
len: 13
v_gene: TRBV9
abundance: .
j_gene: TRBJ1-3
CDR3nt: TGTGCCAGCAGCGTAACAGGGGGAAACACCATATATTTT
CDR3aa: CASSVTGGNTIYF

d_gene: .
len: 15
v_gene: TRBV7-2
abundance: .
j_gene: TRBJ2-2
CDR3nt: TGTGCCAGCAGCTTCGGTGGAGGGGACACCGGGGAGCTGTTTTTT
CDR3aa: CASSFGGGDTGELFF

d_gene: .
len: 15
v_gene: TRBV6-5
abundance: .
j_gene: TRBJ2-5
CDR3nt: TGTGCCAGCAGTTACTTGGCGGGGAGGAGGGAGACCCAGTACTTC
CDR3aa: CASSYLAGRRETQYF

d_gene: TRBD2
len: 14
v_gene: TRBV28
abundance: .
j_gene: TRBJ2-5
CDR3nt: TGTGCCAGCAGCCGGACTAGCGCTGTGGAGACCCAGTACTTC
CDR3aa: CASSRTSAVETQYF

d_gene: TRBD1
len: 14
v_gene: TRBV6-1
abundance: few
j_gene: TRBJ2-2
CDR3nt: TGTGCCAGCAGTCGACAGGGATCGACCGGGGAGCTGTTTTTT
CDR3aa: CASSRQGSTGELFF

d_gene: .
len: 14
v_gene: TRBV27
abundance: .
j_gene: TRBJ2-3
CDR3nt: TGTGCCAGCAGTTTCGTTTCGGGCGGGGATACGCAGTATTTT
CDR3aa: CASSFVSGGDTQYF

d_gene: TRBD2
len: 16
v_gene: TRBV29-1
abundance: .
j_gene: TRBJ2-7
CDR3nt: TGCAGCGTTGAATTTACCGGGACTAGCGCGTCCTACGAGCAGTACTTC
CDR3aa: CSVEFTGTSASYEQYF

d_gene: TRBD1
len: 17
v_gene: TRBV7-9
abundance: .
j_gene: TRBJ2-3
CDR3nt: TGTGCCGCCTGGGACAGGACTAATTCTTTTCGGACAGATACGCAGTATTTT
CDR3aa: CAAWDRTNSFRTDTQYF

d_gene: TRBD2
len: 23
v_gene: TRBV28
abundance: .
j_gene: TRBJ2-7
CDR3nt: TGTGCCAGCAGCCTACGGGGGTGGGTGGGAAGGATGGCTAGCGGAGAGGGCTCCTACGAGCAGTACTTC
CDR3aa: CASSLRGWVGRMASGEGSYEQYF

d_gene: TRBD2
len: 16
v_gene: TRBV12-5
abundance: .
j_gene: TRBJ2-1
CDR3nt: TGTGCTAGTGGCCGCTATTTAGCGGGAGAAGGGCTTGAGCAGTTCTTC
CDR3aa: CASGRYLAGEGLEQFF

d_gene: .
len: 14
v_gene: TRBV9
abundance: .
j_gene: TRBJ2-5
CDR3nt: TGTGCCAGCAGCGTAGGGACTAACGAAGAGACCCAGTACTTC
CDR3aa: CASSVGTNEETQYF

d_gene: TRBD1
len: 15
v_gene: TRBV6-6
abundance: .
j_gene: TRBJ2-1
CDR3nt: TGTGCCAGCAGCCCCCCCGACAGGGTGTACAATGAGCAGTTCTTC
CDR3aa: CASSPPDRVYNEQFF

d_gene: .
len: 14
v_gene: TRBV6-1
abundance: .
j_gene: TRBJ2-7
CDR3nt: TGTGCCAGCAGTGTTGGTAGCGGTCCCTACGAGCAGTACTTC
CDR3aa: CASSVGSGPYEQYF

d_gene: TRBD2
len: 15
v_gene: TRBV14
abundance: once
j_gene: TRBJ2-7
CDR3nt: TGTGCCAGCAGCCAAGGGGCTAGCGGTACCTACGAGCAGTACTTC
CDR3aa: CASSQGASGTYEQYF

d_gene: .
len: 13
v_gene: TRBV21-1
abundance: few
j_gene: TRBJ2-7
CDR3nt: TGTGCCAGCAGCGTTCGGTCCGTCCACGAGCAGTACTTC
CDR3aa: CASSVRSVHEQYF

d_gene: .
len: 13
v_gene: TRBV30
abundance: .
j_gene: TRBJ1-4
CDR3nt: TGTGCCTGGAGTGTACGAACTAATGAAAAACTGTTTTTT
CDR3aa: CAWSVRTNEKLFF

d_gene: TRBD2
len: 16
v_gene: TRBV9
abundance: once
j_gene: TRBJ2-1
CDR3nt: TGTGCCAGCAGCGCCCGGACTAGCCGGCCCTACAATGAGCAGTTCTTC
CDR3aa: CASSARTSRPYNEQFF

d_gene: TRBD2
len: 16
v_gene: TRBV4-1
abundance: .
j_gene: TRBJ2-7
CDR3nt: TGCGCCAGCAGCCAAGAGTTTACTAGCGGGAGTTACGAGCAGTACTTC
CDR3aa: CASSQEFTSGSYEQYF